The T cell receptor beta chain described here comes from a study of graft-versus-host responses after intestinal transplantation. Findings and caveats of the study: The authors found GvH clones in recipient marrow, some appearing first in ileum or blood.

The data were produced by immunoSEQ multiplex PCR, yet TCRdb's version contains in-frame clones alone and is incomplete. The sample records around 88,000 clones, around 90% being singletons. This clone has just a few counts. The target antigen is unknown. There are 14 residues in the CDR3. V lost 4 bases and J 8 bases, leaving 15 bases between the germline ends. Looked up from germline, CDR1 is SGHDT and CDR2 is YYEEEE. The chain recombines TRBV5-6 with TRBJ1-4; TRBD1 might be the D (6 bases). The receptor was derived from a human donor who was the organ donor for an intestinal transplant. The sequencing used unstimulated CD8+ T cells sorted from spleen or lymph node cells, collected before transplant. The CDR3 loop reads CASSGGGLGEKLFF. The CDR3 DNA reads TGTGCCAGCAGCGGCGGGGGGCTCGGGGAAAAACTGTTTTTT.